The source of this TCR beta chain is a study of blood T cell repertoires in COVID-19. Study-wide context: Acute and convalescent COVID-19 samples came from the United States, Italy and Spain. PBMCs, B-cell-depleted T cells, or T cells provided the cDNA or gDNA that made up the material.

The authors' processing: Amplification of reference gene primers was used by the study to estimate nucleated cell counts. TCRdb's table, derived via immunoSEQ multiplex PCR, lists solely in-frame clones and lacks some. D and trimming come from the DNA, and the V and J calls and clone size come from that table. Of about 120,000 clones listed, over 80% were seen once; the top ten hold just under 30%. Trimming took 8 bases from V and 5 from J, leaving 15 bases between them. In germline, CDR1 is SNHLY, CDR2 FYNNEI. This CDR3 spans 13 amino acids. Sequencing was done on a sample of peripheral blood. The V call is TRBV2, the J call TRBJ1-1; no reliable D call. This TCR derives from a woman in her seventies with acute or convalescent COVID-19. The CDR3 nucleotides are TGTGCCAGCCGCGGATGGGTTCGGACTGAAGCTTTCTTT. Its protein is CASRGWVRTEAFF.